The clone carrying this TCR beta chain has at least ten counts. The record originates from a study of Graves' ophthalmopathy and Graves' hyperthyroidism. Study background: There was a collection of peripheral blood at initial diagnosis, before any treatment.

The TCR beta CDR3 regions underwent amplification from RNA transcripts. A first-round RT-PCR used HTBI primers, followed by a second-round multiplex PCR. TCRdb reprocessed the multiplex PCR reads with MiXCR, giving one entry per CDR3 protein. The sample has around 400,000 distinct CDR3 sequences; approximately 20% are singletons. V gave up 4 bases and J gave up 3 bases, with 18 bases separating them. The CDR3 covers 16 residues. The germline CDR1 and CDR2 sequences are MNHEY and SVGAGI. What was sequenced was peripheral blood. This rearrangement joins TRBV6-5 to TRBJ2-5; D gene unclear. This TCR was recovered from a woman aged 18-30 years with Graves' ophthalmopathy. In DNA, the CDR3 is TGTGCCAGCAGTTTCAACCCCGTATTTAGGGAAGAGACCCAGTACTTC. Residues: CASSFNPVFREETQYF.